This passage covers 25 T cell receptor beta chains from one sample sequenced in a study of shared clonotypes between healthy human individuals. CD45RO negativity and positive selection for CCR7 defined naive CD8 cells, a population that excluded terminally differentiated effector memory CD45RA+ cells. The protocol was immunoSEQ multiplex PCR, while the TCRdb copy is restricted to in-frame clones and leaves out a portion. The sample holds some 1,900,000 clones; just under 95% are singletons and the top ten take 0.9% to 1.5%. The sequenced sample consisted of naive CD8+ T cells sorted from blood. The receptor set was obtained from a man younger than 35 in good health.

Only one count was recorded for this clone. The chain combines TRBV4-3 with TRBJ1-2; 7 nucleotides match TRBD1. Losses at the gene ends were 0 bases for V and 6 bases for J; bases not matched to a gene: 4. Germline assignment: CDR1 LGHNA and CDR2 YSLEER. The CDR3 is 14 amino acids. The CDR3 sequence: CASSQDKQGDGYTF. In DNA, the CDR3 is TGCGCCAGCAGCCAAGATAAGCAGGGGGATGGCTACACCTTC.

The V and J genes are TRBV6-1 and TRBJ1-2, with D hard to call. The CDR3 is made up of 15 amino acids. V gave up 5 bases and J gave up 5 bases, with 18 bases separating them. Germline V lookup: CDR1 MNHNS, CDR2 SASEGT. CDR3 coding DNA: TGTGCCAGCAGTTTGGGCTCAGGCGAATTATATGGCTACACCTTC. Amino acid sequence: CASSLGSGELYGYTF.

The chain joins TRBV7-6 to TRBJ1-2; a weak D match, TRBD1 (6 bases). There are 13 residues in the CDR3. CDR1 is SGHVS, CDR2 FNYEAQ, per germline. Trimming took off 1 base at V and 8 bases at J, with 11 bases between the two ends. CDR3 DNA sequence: TGTGCCAGCAGCTTAGAACAGGGCCAGGGCTACACCTTC. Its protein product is CASSLEQGQGYTF.

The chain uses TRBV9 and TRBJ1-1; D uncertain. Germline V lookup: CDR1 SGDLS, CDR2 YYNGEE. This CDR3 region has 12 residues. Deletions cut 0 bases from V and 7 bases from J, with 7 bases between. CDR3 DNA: TGTGCCAGCAGCGTAGAGGGTTATGAAGCTTTCTTT. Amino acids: CASSVEGYEAFF.

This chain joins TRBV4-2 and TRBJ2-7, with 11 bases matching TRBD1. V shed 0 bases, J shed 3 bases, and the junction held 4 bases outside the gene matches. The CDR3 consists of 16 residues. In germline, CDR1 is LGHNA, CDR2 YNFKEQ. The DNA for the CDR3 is TGTGCCAGCAGCCAAGATTGGGGACAGGGGGACTACGAGCAGTACTTC. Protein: CASSQDWGQGDYEQYF.

The CDR3 DNA follows: TGTGCCAGCACCATAGACACCGTCGGCTACGAGCAGTACTTC. Translation: CASTIDTVGYEQYF. The J gene is TRBJ2-7, the V gene TRBV7-8; D gene ambiguous. Trimming removed 7 bases at V and 3 bases at J, with 16 bases between. This CDR3 has 14 amino acids. Germline V CDR1 and CDR2: SGHVS, FQNEAQ.

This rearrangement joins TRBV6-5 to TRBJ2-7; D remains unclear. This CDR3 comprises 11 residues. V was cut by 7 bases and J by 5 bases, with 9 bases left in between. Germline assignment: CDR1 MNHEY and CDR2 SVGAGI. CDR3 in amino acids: CASKGANEQYF. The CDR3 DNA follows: TGTGCCAGCAAAGGAGCGAACGAGCAGTACTTC.

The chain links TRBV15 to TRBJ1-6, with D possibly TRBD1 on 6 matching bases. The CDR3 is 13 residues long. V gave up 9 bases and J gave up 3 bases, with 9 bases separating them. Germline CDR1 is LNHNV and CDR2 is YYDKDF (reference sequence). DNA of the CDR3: TGTGCCACGGAACAGGGCTATAATTCACCCCTCCACTTT. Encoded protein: CATEQGYNSPLHF.

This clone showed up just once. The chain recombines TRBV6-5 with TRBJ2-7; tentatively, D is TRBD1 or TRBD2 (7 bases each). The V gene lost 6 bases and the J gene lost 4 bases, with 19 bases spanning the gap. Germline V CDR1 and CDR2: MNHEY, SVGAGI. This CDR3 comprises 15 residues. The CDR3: CASSLLAEGAYEQYF. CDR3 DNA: TGTGCCAGCAGCCTGCTAGCGGAGGGGGCTTACGAGCAGTACTTC.

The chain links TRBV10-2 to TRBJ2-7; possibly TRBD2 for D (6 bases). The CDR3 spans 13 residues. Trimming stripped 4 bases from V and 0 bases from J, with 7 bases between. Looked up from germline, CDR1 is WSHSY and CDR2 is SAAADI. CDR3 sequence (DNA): TGCGCCAGCAGTGTGGGACTCTCCTACGAGCAGTACTTC. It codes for CASSVGLSYEQYF.

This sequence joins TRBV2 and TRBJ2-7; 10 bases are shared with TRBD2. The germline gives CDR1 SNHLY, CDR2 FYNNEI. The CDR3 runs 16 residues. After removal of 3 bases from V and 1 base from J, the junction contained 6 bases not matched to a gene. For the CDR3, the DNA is TGTGCCAGCAGTGATACACTAGCGGGGCATTCCTACGAGCAGTACTTC. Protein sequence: CASSDTLAGHSYEQYF.

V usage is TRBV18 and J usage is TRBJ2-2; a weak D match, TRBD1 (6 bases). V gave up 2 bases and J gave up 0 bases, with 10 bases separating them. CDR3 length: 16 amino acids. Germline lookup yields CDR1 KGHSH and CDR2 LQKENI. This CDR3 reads CASSPSGTTNTGELFF. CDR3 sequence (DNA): TGTGCCAGCTCACCATCCGGGACAACGAACACCGGGGAGCTGTTTTTT.

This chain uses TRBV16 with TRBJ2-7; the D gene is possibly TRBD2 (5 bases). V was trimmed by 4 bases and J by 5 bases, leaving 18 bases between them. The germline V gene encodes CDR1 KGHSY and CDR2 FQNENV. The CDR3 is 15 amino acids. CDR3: CASSPTASGPHEQYF. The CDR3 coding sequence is TGTGCCAGCAGCCCAACGGCGAGCGGCCCCCACGAGCAGTACTTC.

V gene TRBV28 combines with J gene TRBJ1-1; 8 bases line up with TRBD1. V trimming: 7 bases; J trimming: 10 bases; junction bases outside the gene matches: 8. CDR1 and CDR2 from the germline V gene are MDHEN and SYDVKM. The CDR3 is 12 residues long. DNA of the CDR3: TGTGCCAGCAACCCAGGGGGCTCTGGAGCTTTCTTT. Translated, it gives CASNPGGSGAFF.

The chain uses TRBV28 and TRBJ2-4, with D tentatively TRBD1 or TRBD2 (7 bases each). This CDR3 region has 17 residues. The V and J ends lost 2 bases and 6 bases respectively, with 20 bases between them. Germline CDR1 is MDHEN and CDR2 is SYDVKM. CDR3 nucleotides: TGTGCCAGCAGTTTAACGTGGGGGGGACAGCTAGTAAACATTCAGTACTTC. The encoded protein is CASSLTWGGQLVNIQYF.

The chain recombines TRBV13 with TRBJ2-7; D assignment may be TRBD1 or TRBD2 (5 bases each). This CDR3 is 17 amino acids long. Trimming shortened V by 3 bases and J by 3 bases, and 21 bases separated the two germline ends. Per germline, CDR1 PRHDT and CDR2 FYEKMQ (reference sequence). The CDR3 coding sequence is TGTGCCAGCAGCTTTGGAAGGGGACCTCTCGCCAACTACGAGCAGTACTTC. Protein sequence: CASSFGRGPLANYEQYF.

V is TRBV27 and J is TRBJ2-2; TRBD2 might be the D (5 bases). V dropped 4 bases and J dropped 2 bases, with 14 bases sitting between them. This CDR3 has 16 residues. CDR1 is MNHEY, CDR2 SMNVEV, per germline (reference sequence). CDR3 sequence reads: CASSWAGSGNTGELFF. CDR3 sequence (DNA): TGTGCCAGCAGTTGGGCTGGGAGCGGAAACACCGGGGAGCTGTTTTTT.

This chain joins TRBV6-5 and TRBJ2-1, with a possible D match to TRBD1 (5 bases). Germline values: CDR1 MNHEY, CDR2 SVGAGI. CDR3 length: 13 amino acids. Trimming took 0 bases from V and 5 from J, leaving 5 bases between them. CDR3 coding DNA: TGTGCCAGCAGTTACTCGACAGACAATGAGCAGTTCTTC. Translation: CASSYSTDNEQFF.

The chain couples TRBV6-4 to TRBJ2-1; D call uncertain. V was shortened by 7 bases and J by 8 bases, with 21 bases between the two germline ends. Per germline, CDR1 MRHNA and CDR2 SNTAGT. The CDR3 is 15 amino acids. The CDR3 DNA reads TGTGCCAGCAACGTATCTCCCTCCCATTCGGATGAGCAGTTCTTC. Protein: CASNVSPSHSDEQFF.

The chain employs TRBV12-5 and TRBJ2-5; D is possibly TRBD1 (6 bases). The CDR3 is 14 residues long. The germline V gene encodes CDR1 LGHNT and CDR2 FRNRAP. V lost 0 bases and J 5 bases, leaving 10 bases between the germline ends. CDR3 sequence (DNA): TGTGCTAGTGGTTTGGTCAGGGGAGTTGAGACCCAGTACTTC. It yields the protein CASGLVRGVETQYF.

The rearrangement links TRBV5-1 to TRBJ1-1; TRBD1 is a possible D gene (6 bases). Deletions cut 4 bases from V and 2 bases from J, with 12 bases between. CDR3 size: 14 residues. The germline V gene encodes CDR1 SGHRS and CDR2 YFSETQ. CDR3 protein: CASSAEGGNTEAFF. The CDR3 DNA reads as TGCGCCAGCAGCGCCGAGGGGGGCAACACTGAAGCTTTCTTT.

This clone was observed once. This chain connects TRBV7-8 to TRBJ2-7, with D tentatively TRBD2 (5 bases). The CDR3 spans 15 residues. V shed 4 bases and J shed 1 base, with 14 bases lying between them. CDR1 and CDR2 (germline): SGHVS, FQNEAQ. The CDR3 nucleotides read TGTGCCAGCAGCTACCGGGCCAGCGGATCCTACGAGCAGTACTTC. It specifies CASSYRASGSYEQYF.

DNA of the CDR3: TGTGCCAGCAGCGACCCCGGGACAGTAGTGTCCGAGCAGTACTTC. This translates into CASSDPGTVVSEQYF. The J gene is TRBJ2-7, the V gene TRBV7-8, with TRBD1 matching over 7 bases. Germline values: CDR1 SGHVS, CDR2 FQNEAQ. CDR3 length: 15 amino acids. Trimming removed 5 bases from V and 6 bases from J; junction bases left unmatched: 13.

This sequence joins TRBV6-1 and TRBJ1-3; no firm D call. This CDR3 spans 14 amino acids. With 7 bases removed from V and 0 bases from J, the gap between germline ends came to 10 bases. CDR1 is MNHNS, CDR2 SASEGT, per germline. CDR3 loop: CASIGWASGNTIYF. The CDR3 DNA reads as TGTGCCAGCATTGGATGGGCCTCTGGAAACACCATATATTTT.

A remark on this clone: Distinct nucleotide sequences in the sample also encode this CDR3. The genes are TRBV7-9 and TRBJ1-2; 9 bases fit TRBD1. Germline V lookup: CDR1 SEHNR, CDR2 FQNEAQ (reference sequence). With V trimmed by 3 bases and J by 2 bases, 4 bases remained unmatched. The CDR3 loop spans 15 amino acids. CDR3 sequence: CASSLGTGYNYGYTF. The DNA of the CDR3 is TGTGCCAGCAGCTTGGGGACAGGGTACAACTATGGCTACACCTTC.